This record covers a single T cell receptor (beta chain). The data are from a study of CD8 T cells in Susac syndrome. The CDR3 consists of 13 residues. Trimming took 6 bases from V and 4 from J, leaving 12 bases between them. The germline V gene encodes CDR1 MNHEY and CDR2 SMNVEV (reference sequence). CD8+ and CD4+ T cells from blood underwent TCR beta sequencing, which was carried out in a high-throughput format. The authors negatively isolated CD8+ and CD4+ T cells and FACS-enriched TEMRA cells. Reverse transcription of roughly 0.5 to 1 ug RNA used random hexamers. Multiplex immunoSEQ PCR targeted 54 Vbeta and 13 Jbeta TCR beta segments. TCRdb called the immunoSEQ multiplex PCR reads again in MiXCR, with one record for every CDR3 protein. The top ten hold around 0.1% of the sample, which has about 190,000 distinct CDR3 sequences, about 95% seen once.

The material sequenced was CD4+ T cells from PBMCs. The chain carries TRBV27 and TRBJ2-5; tentatively, D is TRBD2 (6 bases). This TCR came from a human donor in good health. The CDR3 bases are TGTGCCAGCAGCGAAGGGAGGTCAGAGACCCAGTACTTC. It specifies CASSEGRSETQYF.